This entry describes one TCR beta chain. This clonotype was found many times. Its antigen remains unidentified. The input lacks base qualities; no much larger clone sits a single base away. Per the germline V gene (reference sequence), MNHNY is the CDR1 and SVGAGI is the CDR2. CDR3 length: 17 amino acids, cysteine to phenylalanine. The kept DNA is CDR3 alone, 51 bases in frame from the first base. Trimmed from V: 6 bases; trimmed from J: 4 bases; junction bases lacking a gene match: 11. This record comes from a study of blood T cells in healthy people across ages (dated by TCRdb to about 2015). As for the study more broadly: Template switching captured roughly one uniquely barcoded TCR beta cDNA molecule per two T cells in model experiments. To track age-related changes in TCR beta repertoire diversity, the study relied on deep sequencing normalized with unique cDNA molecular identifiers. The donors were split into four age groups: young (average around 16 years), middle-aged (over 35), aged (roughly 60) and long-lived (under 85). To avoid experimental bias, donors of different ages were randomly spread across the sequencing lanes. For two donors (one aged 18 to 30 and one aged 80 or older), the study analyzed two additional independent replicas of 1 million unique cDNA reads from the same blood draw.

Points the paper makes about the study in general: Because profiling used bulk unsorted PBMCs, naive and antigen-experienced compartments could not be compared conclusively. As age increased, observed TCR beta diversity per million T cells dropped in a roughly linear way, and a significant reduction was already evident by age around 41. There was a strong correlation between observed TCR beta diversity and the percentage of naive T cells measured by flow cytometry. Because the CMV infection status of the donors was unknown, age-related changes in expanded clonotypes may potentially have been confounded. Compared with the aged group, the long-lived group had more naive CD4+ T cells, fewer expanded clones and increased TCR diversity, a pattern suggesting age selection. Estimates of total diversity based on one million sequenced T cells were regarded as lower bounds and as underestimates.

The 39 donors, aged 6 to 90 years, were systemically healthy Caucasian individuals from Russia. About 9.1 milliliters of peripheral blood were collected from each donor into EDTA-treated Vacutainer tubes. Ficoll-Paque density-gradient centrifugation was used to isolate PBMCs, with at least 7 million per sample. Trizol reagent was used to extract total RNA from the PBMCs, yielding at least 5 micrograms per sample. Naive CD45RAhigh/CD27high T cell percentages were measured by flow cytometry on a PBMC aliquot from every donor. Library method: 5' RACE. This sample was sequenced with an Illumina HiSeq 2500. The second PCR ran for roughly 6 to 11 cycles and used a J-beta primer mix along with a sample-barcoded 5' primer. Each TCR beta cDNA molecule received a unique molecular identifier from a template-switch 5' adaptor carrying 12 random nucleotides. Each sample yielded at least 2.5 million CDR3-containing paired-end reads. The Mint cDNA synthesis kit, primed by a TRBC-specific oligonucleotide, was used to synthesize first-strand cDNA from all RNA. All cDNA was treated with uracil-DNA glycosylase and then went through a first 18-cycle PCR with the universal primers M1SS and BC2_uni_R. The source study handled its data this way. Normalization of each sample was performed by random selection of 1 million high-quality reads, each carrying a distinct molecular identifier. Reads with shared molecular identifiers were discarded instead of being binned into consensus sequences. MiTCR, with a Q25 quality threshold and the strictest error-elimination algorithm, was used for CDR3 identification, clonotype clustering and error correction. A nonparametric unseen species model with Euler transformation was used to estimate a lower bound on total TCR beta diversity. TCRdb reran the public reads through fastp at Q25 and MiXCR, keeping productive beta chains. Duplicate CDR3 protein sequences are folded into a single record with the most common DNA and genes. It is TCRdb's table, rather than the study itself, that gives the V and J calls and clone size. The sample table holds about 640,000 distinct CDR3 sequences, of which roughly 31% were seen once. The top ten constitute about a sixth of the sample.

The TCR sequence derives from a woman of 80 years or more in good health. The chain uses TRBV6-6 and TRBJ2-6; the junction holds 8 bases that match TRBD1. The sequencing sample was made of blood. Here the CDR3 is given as CASRGGQGASGANVLTF. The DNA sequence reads TGTGCCAGCAGGGGCGGGCAGGGGGCCTCAGGGGCCAACGTCCTGACTTTC.